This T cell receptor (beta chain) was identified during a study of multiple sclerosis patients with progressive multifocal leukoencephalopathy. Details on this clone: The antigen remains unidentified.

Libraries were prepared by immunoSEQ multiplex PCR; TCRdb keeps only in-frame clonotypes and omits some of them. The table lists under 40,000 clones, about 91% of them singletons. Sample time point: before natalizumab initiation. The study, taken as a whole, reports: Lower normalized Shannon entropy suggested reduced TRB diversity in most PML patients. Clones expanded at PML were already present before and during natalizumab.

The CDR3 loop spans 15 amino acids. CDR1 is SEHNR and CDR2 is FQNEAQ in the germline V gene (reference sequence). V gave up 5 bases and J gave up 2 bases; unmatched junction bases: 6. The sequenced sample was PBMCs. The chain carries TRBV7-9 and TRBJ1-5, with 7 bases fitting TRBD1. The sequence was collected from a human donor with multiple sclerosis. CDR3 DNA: TGTGCCAGCAGCGGGGACAGAATACGCAATCAGCCCCAGCATTTT. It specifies CASSGDRIRNQPQHF.